The rows below give T cell receptor beta chains drawn from one sample of a study of cytomegalovirus exposure and HLA in healthy donors. Assay used: immunoSEQ multiplex PCR; TCRdb lists only in-frame clones, some missing. This sample yields about 160,000 clones, of which about four fifths are seen a single time; 1% belongs to the top ten. The sample consisted of PBMCs. The receptors shown here come from a woman between 50 and 59 years old in good health and CMV-seropositive. Each CDR3 is given with its conserved first and last residue. A D gene is named only where the DNA matches it firmly. Clone size appears in some rows only: once, few, many, or a class for an expanded clone.

>TRBV18|.|TRBD1|TRBJ1-3
CASSLDRGVSGNTIYF
TGTGCCAGCTCGCTCGACAGGGGAGTGAGTGGAAACACCATATATTTT
>TRBV19|.|.|TRBJ2-7
CASKLRGTGNEQYF
TGTGCCAGTAAATTGCGGGGTACGGGGAACGAGCAGTACTTC
>TRBV19|few|TRBD1|TRBJ2-2
CASSHQGAGGELFF
TGTGCCAGTAGTCATCAGGGGGCGGGCGGGGAGCTGTTTTTT
>TRBV11-2|few|TRBD1|TRBJ1-4
CASSTGQGAEKLFF
TGTGCCAGCAGCACGGGACAGGGGGCCGAAAAACTGTTTTTT
>TRBV5-6|.|TRBD1|TRBJ2-7
CASSSSQGAYEQYF
TGTGCCAGCAGCTCCTCACAGGGGGCCTACGAGCAGTACTTC
>TRBV25-1|.|TRBD1|TRBJ2-7
CASSEGWDRGSYEQYF
TGTGCCAGCAGTGAGGGATGGGACAGGGGTTCCTACGAGCAGTACTTC
>TRBV5-8|.|.|TRBJ1-1
CASSFREGANTEAFF
TGTGCCAGCAGCTTCAGGGAGGGCGCGAACACTGAAGCTTTCTTT
>TRBV9|.|.|TRBJ2-7
CASARGAGNNEQYF
TGTGCCAGCGCCCGGGGGGCAGGGAACAACGAGCAGTACTTC
>TRBV5-4|.|.|TRBJ1-3
CASSSATLGARSGNTIYF
TGTGCCAGCAGCTCTGCGACCCTAGGAGCGCGCTCTGGAAACACCATATATTTT
>TRBV5-8|.|TRBD1|TRBJ2-1
CARGTASSYNEQFF
TGTGCCAGAGGGACAGCGAGCTCCTACAATGAGCAGTTCTTC
>TRBV7-9|.|.|TRBJ2-3
CASSLAHAQGTQYF
TGTGCCAGCAGCTTAGCCCATGCACAGGGTACGCAGTATTTT
>TRBV19|.|TRBD1|TRBJ1-5
CASSINRGRKAPNQPQHF
TGTGCCAGTAGTATTAACAGGGGGCGAAAAGCCCCAAATCAGCCCCAGCATTTT
>TRBV5-1|few|.|TRBJ2-1
CASRSGGDSYNEQFF
TGCGCCAGCAGATCTGGCGGGGACTCCTACAATGAGCAGTTCTTC
>TRBV27|.|TRBD1|TRBJ1-2
CASRSLIRLWDRGDYGYTF
TGTGCCAGCAGGAGTTTAATCCGCCTCTGGGACAGGGGAGACTATGGCTACACCTTC
>TRBV5-6|.|TRBD1|TRBJ1-5
CASSTWTGAASNQPQHF
TGTGCCAGCAGCACCTGGACAGGGGCGGCGAGCAATCAGCCCCAGCATTTT
>TRBV11-2|few|TRBD1|TRBJ2-7
CASSLDYRGEQYF
TGTGCCAGCAGCTTGGATTACAGGGGCGAGCAGTACTTC
>TRBV7-3|few|.|TRBJ2-2
CASSPGRSSPGELFF
TGTGCCAGCAGCCCCGGCCGGAGTTCCCCCGGGGAGCTGTTTTTT
>TRBV28|.|TRBD1|TRBJ2-4
CASSTGTGVQNIQYF
TGTGCCAGTTCCACCGGGACAGGGGTGCAAAACATTCAGTACTTC
>TRBV27|.|TRBD2|TRBJ2-2
CASKIIAGANTGELFF
TGTGCCAGCAAGATTATAGCGGGGGCGAACACCGGGGAGCTGTTTTTT
>TRBV10-3|.|TRBD1|TRBJ1-1
CAISAGTGGSGNTEAFF
TGTGCCATCAGCGCCGGGACAGGGGGCAGCGGGAACACTGAAGCTTTCTTT
>TRBV4-1|.|TRBD1|TRBJ2-1
CASSHRQGPNEQFF
TGCGCCAGCAGCCATAGACAGGGGCCCAATGAGCAGTTCTTC
>TRBV28|.|.|TRBJ1-2
CASRSGITNYGYTF
TGTGCCAGCAGATCAGGCATCACTAACTATGGCTACACCTTC
>TRBV7-9|.|.|TRBJ2-1
CASSLAREQFF
TGTGCCAGCAGCTTAGCCCGGGAGCAGTTCTTC
>TRBV28|.|.|TRBJ2-7
CASSLAGAGRFYEQYF
TGTGCCAGCAGTTTAGCGGGGGCGGGACGCTTCTACGAGCAGTACTTC
>TRBV9|.|.|TRBJ1-4
CASSATGIEKLFF
TGTGCCAGCAGCGCCACAGGGATTGAAAAACTGTTTTTT
>TRBV27|.|TRBD1|TRBJ2-2
CASTPRQGATNTGELFF
TGTGCCAGCACCCCCCGACAGGGGGCGACGAACACCGGGGAGCTGTTTTTT
>TRBV18|.|.|TRBJ1-2
CASSPQGVRGYTF
TGTGCCAGCTCACCACAGGGGGTGCGAGGCTACACCTTC
>TRBV30|.|.|TRBJ2-7
CAWRGGENHEQYF
TGTGCCTGGAGAGGCGGTGAGAACCACGAGCAGTACTTC